The next 15 T cell receptor beta chains were all read from a single sample in a study of vaccination effects on CD4 cells after COVID-19. TCRdb's table, derived via immunoSEQ multiplex PCR, lists solely in-frame clones and lacks some. The sample lists 70,000 to 85,000 clones; approximately 81% were seen once. Peptide-pool stimulation followed by sequencing identified expanded antigen-specific CD4+ clonotypes in the ViraFEST assay. Subsequent to approximately 11 days of culture, CD4+ T cells were isolated. Two-dose vaccination with either BNT162b2 or mRNA-1273 was given to the participants. The antigens for these receptors are not known. The material sequenced was CD4+ T cells from PBMCs cultured with HCoV-229E spike peptides, taken after COVID-19 vaccination. These receptors came from a human donor who received a COVID-19 vaccine.

The genes are TRBV9 and TRBJ1-4; D is unresolved. CDR3 length: 15 amino acids. Germline-derived CDR1 and CDR2 are SGDLS and YYNGEE. V gave up 4 bases and J gave up 5 bases, with 15 bases separating them. DNA of the CDR3: TGTGCCAGCAGCACCGCGGCGTACTCGAATGAAAAACTGTTTTTT. Its protein is CASSTAAYSNEKLFF.

The V and J genes are TRBV9 and TRBJ2-2; no definite D call. Germline CDR1 reads SGDLS; CDR2 reads YYNGEE. The CDR3 covers 14 residues. V was shortened by 3 bases and J by 1 base, with 7 bases between the two germline ends. DNA for the CDR3: TGTGCCAGCAGCGCGACAAGGAACACCGGGGAGCTGTTTTTT. This gives the protein CASSATRNTGELFF.

The V and J genes are TRBV5-8 and TRBJ2-3; D unresolved. This CDR3 is built from 15 residues. Germline values: CDR1 SGHTS, CDR2 YDEGEE. V was shortened by 7 bases and J by 0 bases, with 15 bases between the two germline ends. Here the CDR3 DNA reads TGTGCCAGCCCCCTCCGGAGACCGAGCACAGATACGCAGTATTTT. Translated: CASPLRRPSTDTQYF.

The V gene is TRBV10-3, the J gene TRBJ2-1, with D tentatively TRBD1 or TRBD2 (5 bases each). CDR1 and CDR2 from the germline V gene are ENHRY and SYGVKD. There are 17 residues in the CDR3. V lost 3 bases and J lost 10, with 25 bases in between. DNA for the CDR3: TGTGCCATCAGTGACCTCTTTACCGCCAAAACCGGGACCGAGCAGTTCTTC. Its protein is CAISDLFTAKTGTEQFF.

This chain uses TRBV10-3 with TRBJ1-6, with 7 bases lining up with TRBD1. From germline, CDR1 is ENHRY and CDR2 SYGVKD. V shed 7 bases and J 7 bases; nucleotides not matched to a gene: 7. This CDR3 is 14 amino acids long. The CDR3 DNA follows: TGTGCCATCAACAGACAGGGCTTGAATTCACCCCTCCACTTT. Protein: CAINRQGLNSPLHF.

The chain employs TRBV11-1 and TRBJ2-7, with no clear D. The CDR3 is 15 residues long. From germline, CDR1 is SGHAT and CDR2 FQDESV (reference sequence). The V end lost 2 bases, the J end lost 6 bases, and 17 bases lay between the germline ends. The CDR3: CASSLNPTPGLEQYV. The CDR3, as DNA: TGTGCCAGCAGCTTAAATCCCACGCCGGGTCTCGAGCAGTACGTC.

The chain employs TRBV6-2 or TRBV6-3 and TRBJ2-4, with D perhaps TRBD1 (5 bases). This CDR3 region has 14 residues. The germline V gene encodes CDR1 MNHEY and CDR2 SVGEGT. V lost 6 bases to trimming and J lost 0 bases, with 9 bases between them. The CDR3 spells CASSKDRAKNIQYF. CDR3 in DNA: TGTGCCAGCAGCAAAGACAGAGCCAAAAACATTCAGTACTTC.

This chain uses TRBV4-3 with TRBJ2-1; D is unclear. The CDR3 sequence is 15 residues long. Trimming removed 1 base at V and 2 bases at J, with 9 bases between. Germline assignment: CDR1 LGHNA and CDR2 YSLEER. DNA for the CDR3: TGCGCCAGCAGCCAAGCCGCGCAACCCTACAATGAGCAGTTCTTC. This sequence encodes CASSQAAQPYNEQFF.

This chain uses TRBV18 with TRBJ2-4, with a weak D call TRBD1 (6 bases). V was cut by 0 bases and J by 5 bases, with 14 bases left in between. CDR1 is KGHSH, CDR2 LQKENI, per germline. The CDR3 has 16 residues. CDR3 sequence reads: CASSPPQGQVENIQYF. The CDR3 bases are TGTGCCAGCTCACCACCCCAGGGGCAGGTGGAAAACATTCAGTACTTC.

The chain couples TRBV18 to TRBJ2-1; TRBD1 matches at 10 bases. In germline, CDR1 is KGHSH, CDR2 LQKENI. The junction had 4 bases not matched to a gene; V was cut back by 4 bases and J by 7 bases. The CDR3 runs 14 residues. The CDR3 loop is CASSRDRGGNEQFF. The DNA for the CDR3 is TGTGCCAGCTCACGGGACAGGGGTGGAAATGAGCAGTTCTTC.

This clone has just one count. The V call is TRBV7-2, the J call TRBJ1-5, with D hard to call. Germline V lookup: CDR1 SGHTA, CDR2 FQGNSA. Trimming left V 5 bases short and J 2 bases short, with 10 bases between. The CDR3 sequence is 14 residues long. This CDR3 is CASSQDWGNQPQHF. CDR3 DNA sequence: TGTGCCAGCAGCCAGGATTGGGGCAATCAGCCCCAGCATTTT.

V and J are TRBV4-3 and TRBJ2-4, with a weak D call TRBD1 (5 bases). Germline V gives CDR1 LGHNA, CDR2 YSLEER. This CDR3 is 16 amino acids long. The V and J ends lost 0 bases and 8 bases respectively, with 17 bases between them. Here the CDR3 DNA reads TGCGCCAGCAGCCAAGATCACGAAACAGGCGGAGACATTCAGTACTTC. Amino acid sequence: CASSQDHETGGDIQYF.

The chain joins TRBV6-5 to TRBJ2-5; weak D call: TRBD1 (6 bases). Germline CDR1 and CDR2: MNHEY and SVGAGI. This CDR3 has 15 residues. V lost 3 bases to trimming and J lost 3 bases, with 14 bases between them. The DNA of the CDR3 is TGTGCCAGCAGTTATAGGACAGCGCGGAAAGAGACCCAGTACTTC. Translated, it gives CASSYRTARKETQYF.

The rearrangement joins TRBV29-1 to TRBJ2-2; the D gene is possibly TRBD2 (5 bases). Germline V gene sequence: CDR1 SQVTM, CDR2 ANQGSEA. This CDR3 contains 15 residues. The V and J ends lost 7 bases and 3 bases respectively, with 18 bases between them. The CDR3 nucleotides are TGCAGCGCCAGGAGGTCGGGTTTCGACACCGGGGAGCTGTTTTTT. Translating it yields CSARRSGFDTGELFF.

The chain combines TRBV18 with TRBJ1-2, with D unresolved. Germline-derived CDR1 and CDR2 are KGHSH and LQKENI. Between the trimmed V and J ends, which lost 3 bases and 6 bases, there was a span of 14 bases. This CDR3 is 14 amino acids long. CDR3 DNA: TGTGCCAGCTCACCCCCCGGGCCGGCGGATGGCTACACCTTC. This gives the protein CASSPPGPADGYTF.